Presented here are 10 T cell receptor beta chains from one specimen sequenced in a study of T cell responses to AZD1222 COVID-19 vaccine. Using immunoSEQ multiplex PCR, the repertoire was profiled, and TCRdb retains in-frame clones only, with some absent. The sample has approximately 100,000 clones, less than 95% seen once. Sequenced here: peripheral blood, sampled on day 0 of AZD1222 vaccination. These receptors all come from an adult in good health.

The CDR3 loop is CASSSPPSGGPAADTQYF. CDR3 nucleotide sequence: TGCGCCAGCAGCTCCCCCCCAAGCGGGGGCCCCGCGGCAGATACGCAGTATTTT. This sequence joins TRBV5-1 and TRBJ2-3; 8 bases are a match to TRBD2. V was pared by 3 bases and J by 4 bases, with 16 bases of the junction left unmatched. The CDR3 length is 18 residues. Germline-derived CDR1 and CDR2 are SGHRS and YFSETQ.

With regard to this clone: The sample carries other DNA sequences with the same CDR3. The V call is TRBV2, the J call TRBJ1-5; no clear D gene. The CDR3 extends over 13 amino acids. V shed 6 bases and J shed 4 bases, with 10 bases lying between them. CDR1 SNHLY and CDR2 FYNNEI come from the germline V gene. The CDR3 DNA sequence: TGTGCCAGCAGACGGACTGTTAATCAGCCCCAGCATTTT. Its protein product is CASRRTVNQPQHF.

The chain uses TRBV3-1 (or the pseudogene TRBV3-2) and TRBJ1-1; D is undetermined. Germline CDR1 reads LGHDT; CDR2 reads YNNKEL (reference sequence). V was clipped by 6 bases and J by 7 bases, with 9 bases between them. The CDR3 consists of 11 residues. The CDR3 nucleotides are TGTGCCAGCAGAGGAAGGAATGAAGCTTTCTTT. Translating gives CASRGRNEAFF.

The chain has TRBV2 and TRBJ1-2, with 10 positions matching TRBD1. The CDR3 is 13 amino acids. Unmatched junction bases numbered 4, after V lost 4 bases and J lost 8 bases. Germline values: CDR1 SNHLY, CDR2 FYNNEI. In DNA form, the CDR3 reads TGTGCCAGCAGTGCGACAGGGGGCCAGGGCTACACCTTC. Amino acid sequence: CASSATGGQGYTF.

The V gene is TRBV12-3 or TRBV12-4, the J gene TRBJ2-7, with unresolved D. The ends were cut back, 3 bases at V and 0 bases at J, with 6 bases in the middle. This CDR3 spans 13 amino acids. CDR3 DNA sequence: TGTGCCAGCAGTTTCAGGCGCTCCTACGAGCAGTACTTC. It specifies CASSFRRSYEQYF.

The J gene is TRBJ2-7, the V gene TRBV7-8; TRBD2 aligns across 9 bases. CDR3 length: 16 residues. V dropped 1 base and J dropped 3; count of bases not matched to a gene: 7. CDR1 and CDR2 (germline): SGHVS, FQNEAQ. The CDR3, as DNA: TGTGCCAGCAGCTTAGAGCGGGCGGGGGGGTTCTACGAGCAGTACTTC. Protein: CASSLERAGGFYEQYF.

In the case of this clone: Additional DNA sequences in this sample encode the identical CDR3. The chain joins TRBV9 to TRBJ1-2; D gene uncertain. Between the trimmed V and J ends, which lost 0 bases and 5 bases, there was a span of 2 bases. Looked up from germline, CDR1 is SGDLS and CDR2 is YYNGEE. The CDR3 has 11 residues. DNA for the CDR3: TGTGCCAGCAGCGTAGGTTATGGCTACACCTTC. It translates to CASSVGYGYTF.

The chain joins TRBV13 to TRBJ1-2; D may be TRBD1 (6 bases). The CDR3 covers 14 residues. Germline V gene lookup returns CDR1 PRHDT and CDR2 FYEKMQ (reference sequence). Trimming removed 2 bases at V and 3 bases at J, with 10 bases between. Here the CDR3 DNA reads TGTGCCAGCAGCTTATCAGGGGTTCACTATGGCTACACCTTC. Its protein product is CASSLSGVHYGYTF.

The chain couples TRBV11-2 to TRBJ1-6; possible D gene TRBD1, 5 bases. This CDR3 is 14 amino acids long. The V gene lost 2 bases and the J gene lost 5 bases, with 7 bases spanning the gap. Germline lookup yields CDR1 SGHAT and CDR2 FQNNGV. CDR3 sequence (DNA): TGTGCCAGCAGCTTAATAGGGGATAATTCACCCCTCCACTTT. This encodes CASSLIGDNSPLHF.

The rearrangement links TRBV6-1 to TRBJ2-7; the match to TRBD1 covers 11 bases. V dropped 2 bases and J dropped 8; count of bases not matched to a gene: 8. CDR1 and CDR2 (germline): MNHNS, SASEGT. The CDR3 runs 15 residues. CDR3 residues: CASSEQGGTGGQQYF. The CDR3 nucleotides read TGTGCCAGCAGTGAACAGGGGGGGACAGGGGGACAGCAGTACTTC.